This TCR beta chain was recovered during a study of blood T cell repertoires in COVID-19. Study information: Sites across the United States, Italy and Spain contributed samples from acute and convalescent COVID-19. PBMCs, B-cell-depleted T cells, or T cells provided the cDNA or gDNA that made up the material.

In the original processing: Estimates of nucleated cell counts were drawn from the amplification of reference gene primers. Here immunoSEQ multiplex PCR was the method, and the copy in TCRdb shows in-frame clones only, minus some. Clone size and the V and J calls come from that table; the DNA yielded D and trimming. The data contain 120,000 to 150,000 clones, more than 80% of them singletons. CDR1 SGHNT and CDR2 YENEEA come from the germline V gene. V lost 4 bases to trimming and J lost 2 bases, with 5 bases between them. There are 12 residues in the CDR3. This chain connects TRBV11-3 to TRBJ1-1, with D unclear. The sequence came from a human donor in a cohort sampled during active COVID-19. The sample was peripheral blood. The CDR3 protein is CASSSTNTEAFF. The CDR3 nucleotides read TGTGCCAGCAGCTCTACTAACACTGAAGCTTTCTTT.